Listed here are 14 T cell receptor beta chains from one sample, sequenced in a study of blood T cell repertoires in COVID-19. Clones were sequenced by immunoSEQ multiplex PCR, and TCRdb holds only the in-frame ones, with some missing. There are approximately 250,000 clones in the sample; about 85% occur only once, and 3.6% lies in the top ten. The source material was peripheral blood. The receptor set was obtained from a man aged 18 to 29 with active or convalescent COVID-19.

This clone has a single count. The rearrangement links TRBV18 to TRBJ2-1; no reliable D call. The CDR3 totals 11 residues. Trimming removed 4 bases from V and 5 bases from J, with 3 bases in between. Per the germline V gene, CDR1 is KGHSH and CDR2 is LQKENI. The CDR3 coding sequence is TGTGCCAGCTCACTTAACAATGAGCAGTTCTTC. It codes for CASSLNNEQFF.

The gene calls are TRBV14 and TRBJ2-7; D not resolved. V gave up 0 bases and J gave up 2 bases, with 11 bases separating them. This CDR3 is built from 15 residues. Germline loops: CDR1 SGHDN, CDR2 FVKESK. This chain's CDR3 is CASSQDLGSAYEQYF. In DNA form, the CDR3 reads TGTGCCAGCAGCCAAGATCTCGGCAGCGCCTACGAGCAGTACTTC.

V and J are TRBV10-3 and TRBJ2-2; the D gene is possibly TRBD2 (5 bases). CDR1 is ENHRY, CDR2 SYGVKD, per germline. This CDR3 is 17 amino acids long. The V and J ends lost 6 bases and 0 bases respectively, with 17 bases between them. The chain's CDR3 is CAIREGGGRTNTGELFF. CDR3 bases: TGTGCCATCAGGGAAGGTGGAGGCCGAACGAACACCGGGGAGCTGTTTTTT.

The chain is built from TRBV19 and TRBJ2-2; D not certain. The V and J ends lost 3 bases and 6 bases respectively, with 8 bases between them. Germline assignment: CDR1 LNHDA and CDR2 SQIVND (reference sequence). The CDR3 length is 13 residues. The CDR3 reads CASSMSLAGELFF. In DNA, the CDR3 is TGTGCCAGTAGTATGAGTTTGGCCGGGGAGCTGTTTTTT.

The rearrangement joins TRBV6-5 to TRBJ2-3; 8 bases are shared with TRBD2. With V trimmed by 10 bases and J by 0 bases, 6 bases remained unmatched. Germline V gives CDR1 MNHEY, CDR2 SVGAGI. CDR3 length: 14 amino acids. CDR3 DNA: TGTGCCACTCGACGCGGGGGGAGCACAGATACGCAGTATTTT. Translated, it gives CATRRGGSTDTQYF.

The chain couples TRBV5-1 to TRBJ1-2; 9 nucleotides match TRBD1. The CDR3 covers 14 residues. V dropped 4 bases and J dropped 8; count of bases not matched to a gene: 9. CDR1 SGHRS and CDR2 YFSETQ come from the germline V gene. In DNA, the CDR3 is TGCGCCAGCAGCCCGGACAGGGGCTTGGAAGGCTACACCTTC. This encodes CASSPDRGLEGYTF.

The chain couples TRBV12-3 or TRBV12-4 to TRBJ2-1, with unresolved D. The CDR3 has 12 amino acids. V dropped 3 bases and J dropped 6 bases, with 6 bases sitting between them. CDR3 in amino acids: CASSFYSNEQFF. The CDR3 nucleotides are TGTGCCAGCAGTTTCTACAGCAATGAGCAGTTCTTC.

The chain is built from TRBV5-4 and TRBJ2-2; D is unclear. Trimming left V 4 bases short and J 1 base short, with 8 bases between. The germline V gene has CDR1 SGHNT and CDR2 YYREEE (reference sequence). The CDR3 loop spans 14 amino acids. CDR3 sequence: CASSQVLNTGELFF. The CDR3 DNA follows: TGTGCCAGCAGCCAGGTTCTGAACACCGGGGAGCTGTTTTTT.

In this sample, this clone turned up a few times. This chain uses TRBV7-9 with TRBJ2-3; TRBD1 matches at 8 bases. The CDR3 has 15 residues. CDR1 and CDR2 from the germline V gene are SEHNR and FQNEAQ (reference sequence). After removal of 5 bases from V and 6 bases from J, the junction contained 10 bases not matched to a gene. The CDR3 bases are TGTGCCAGCAGCCCAGGACAGGGCGATATGGATACGCAGTATTTT. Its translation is CASSPGQGDMDTQYF.

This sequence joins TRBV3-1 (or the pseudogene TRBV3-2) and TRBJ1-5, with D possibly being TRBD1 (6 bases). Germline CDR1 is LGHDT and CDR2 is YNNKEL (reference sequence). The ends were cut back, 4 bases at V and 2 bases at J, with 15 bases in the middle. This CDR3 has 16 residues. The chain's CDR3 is CASSPGWDTGNQPQHF. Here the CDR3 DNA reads TGTGCCAGCAGCCCCGGGTGGGACACTGGCAATCAGCCCCAGCATTTT.

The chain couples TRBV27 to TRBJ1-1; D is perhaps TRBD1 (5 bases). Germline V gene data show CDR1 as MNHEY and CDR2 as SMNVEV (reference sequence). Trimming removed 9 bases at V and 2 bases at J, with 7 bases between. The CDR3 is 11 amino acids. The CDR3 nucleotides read TGTGCCAGTAGGGGAAACACTGAAGCTTTCTTT. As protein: CASRGNTEAFF.

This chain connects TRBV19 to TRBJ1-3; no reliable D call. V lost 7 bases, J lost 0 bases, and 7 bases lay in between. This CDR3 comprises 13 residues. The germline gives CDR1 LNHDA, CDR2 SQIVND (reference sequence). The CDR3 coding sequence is TGTGCCAGTAAAGAGGACTCTGGAAACACCATATATTTT. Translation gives CASKEDSGNTIYF.

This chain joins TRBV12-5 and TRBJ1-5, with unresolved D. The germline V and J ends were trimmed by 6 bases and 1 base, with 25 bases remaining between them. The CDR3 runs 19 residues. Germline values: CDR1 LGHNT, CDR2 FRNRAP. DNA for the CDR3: TGTGCTAGTGGCTCCCTCCCAGACGGAGCCTCATGGAGCAATCAGCCCCAGCATTTT. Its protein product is CASGSLPDGASWSNQPQHF.

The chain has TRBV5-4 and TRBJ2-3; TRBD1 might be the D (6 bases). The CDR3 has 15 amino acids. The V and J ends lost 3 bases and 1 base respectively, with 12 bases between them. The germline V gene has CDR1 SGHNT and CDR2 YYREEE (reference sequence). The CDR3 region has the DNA TGTGCCAGCAGCTCACCACAGGGCCGCACAGATACGCAGTATTTT. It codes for CASSSPQGRTDTQYF. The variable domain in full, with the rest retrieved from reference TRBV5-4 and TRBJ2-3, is ETGVTQSPTHLIKTRGQQVTLRCSSQSGHNTVSWYQQALGQGPQFIFQYYREEENGRGNFPPRFSGLQFPNYSSELNVNALELDDSALYLCASSSPQGRTDTQYFGPGTRLTVL.